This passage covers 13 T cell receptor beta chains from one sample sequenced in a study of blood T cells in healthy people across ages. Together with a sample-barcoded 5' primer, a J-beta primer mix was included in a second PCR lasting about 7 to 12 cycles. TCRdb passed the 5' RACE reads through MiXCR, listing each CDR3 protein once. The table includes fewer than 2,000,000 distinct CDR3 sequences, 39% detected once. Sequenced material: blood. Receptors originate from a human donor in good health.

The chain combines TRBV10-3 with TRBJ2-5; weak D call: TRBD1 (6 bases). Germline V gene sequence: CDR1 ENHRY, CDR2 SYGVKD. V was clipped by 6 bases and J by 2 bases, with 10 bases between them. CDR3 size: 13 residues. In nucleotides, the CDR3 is TGTGCCATCAGGGGGACACCACAAGAGACCCAGTACTTC. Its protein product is CAIRGTPQETQYF.

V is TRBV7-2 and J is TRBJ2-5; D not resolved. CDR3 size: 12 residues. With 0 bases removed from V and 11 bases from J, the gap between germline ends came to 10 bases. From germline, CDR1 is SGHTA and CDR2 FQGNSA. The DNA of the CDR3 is TGTGCCAGCAGCTTAGCGGCCCAAGAGCAGTACTTC. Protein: CASSLAAQEQYF.

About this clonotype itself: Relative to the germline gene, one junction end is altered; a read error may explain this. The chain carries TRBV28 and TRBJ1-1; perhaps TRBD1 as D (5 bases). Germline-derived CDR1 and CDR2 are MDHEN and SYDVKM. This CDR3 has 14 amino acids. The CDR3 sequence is CASSPPQGGTEAFF. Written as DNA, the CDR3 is TGTGCCAGCAGTCCCCCGCAGGGAGGAACTGAGGCTTTCTTT.

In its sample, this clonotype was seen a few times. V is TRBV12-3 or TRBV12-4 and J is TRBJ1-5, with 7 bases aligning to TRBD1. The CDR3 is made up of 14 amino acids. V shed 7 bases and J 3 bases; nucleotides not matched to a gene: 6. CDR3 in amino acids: CASKITGDNQPQHF. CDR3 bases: TGTGCCAGCAAGATAACAGGGGACAATCAGCCCCAGCATTTT.

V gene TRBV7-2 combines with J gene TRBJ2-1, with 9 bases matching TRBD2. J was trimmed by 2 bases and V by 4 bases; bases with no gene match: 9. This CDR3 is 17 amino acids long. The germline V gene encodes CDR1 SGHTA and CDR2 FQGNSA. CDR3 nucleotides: TGTGCCAGCAGCTCTACATTAGCGGGGGTGGCCTACAATGAGCAGTTCTTC. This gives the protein CASSSTLAGVAYNEQFF.

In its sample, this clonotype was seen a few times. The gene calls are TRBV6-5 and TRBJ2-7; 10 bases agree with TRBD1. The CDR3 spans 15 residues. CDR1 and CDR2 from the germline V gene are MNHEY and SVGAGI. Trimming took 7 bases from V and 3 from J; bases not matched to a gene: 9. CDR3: CASKDNWDRGYEQYF. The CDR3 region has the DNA TGTGCCAGCAAAGATAACTGGGACAGGGGCTACGAGCAGTACTTC.

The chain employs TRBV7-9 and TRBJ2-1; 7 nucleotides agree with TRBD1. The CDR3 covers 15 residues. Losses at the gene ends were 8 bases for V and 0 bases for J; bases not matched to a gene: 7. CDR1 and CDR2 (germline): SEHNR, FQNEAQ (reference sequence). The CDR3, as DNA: TGTGCCAGCTTCCGACAGGGAAGCTCCTACAATGAGCAGTTCTTC. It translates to CASFRQGSSYNEQFF.

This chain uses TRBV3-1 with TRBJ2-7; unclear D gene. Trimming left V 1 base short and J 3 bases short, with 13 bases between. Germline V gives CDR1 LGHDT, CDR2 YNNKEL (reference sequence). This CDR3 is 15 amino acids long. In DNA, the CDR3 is TGTGCCAGCAGCCAAGTGGCTCTTGGGGACTACGAGCAGTACTTC. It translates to CASSQVALGDYEQYF.

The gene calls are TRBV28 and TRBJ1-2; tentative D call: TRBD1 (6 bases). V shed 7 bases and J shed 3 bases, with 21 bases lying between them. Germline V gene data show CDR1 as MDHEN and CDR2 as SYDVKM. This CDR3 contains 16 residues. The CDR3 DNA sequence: TGTGCCAGCATCCCTTGGGGGGCAAGTCCTGACTATGGCTACACCTTC. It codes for CASIPWGASPDYGYTF.

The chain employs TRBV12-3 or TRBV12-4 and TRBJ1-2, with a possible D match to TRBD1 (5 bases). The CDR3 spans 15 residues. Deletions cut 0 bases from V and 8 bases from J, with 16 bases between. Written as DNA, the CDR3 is TGTGCCAGCAGTTTAGCTACCTCGGGGGGAGTGGGCTACACCTTC. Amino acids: CASSLATSGGVGYTF.

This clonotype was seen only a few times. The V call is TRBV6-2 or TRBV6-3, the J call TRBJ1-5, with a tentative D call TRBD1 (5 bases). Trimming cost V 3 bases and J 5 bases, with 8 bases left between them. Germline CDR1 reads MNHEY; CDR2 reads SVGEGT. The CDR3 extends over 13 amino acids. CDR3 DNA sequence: TGTGCCAGCAGTTATGGGGCCTATCAGCCCCAGCATTTT. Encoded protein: CASSYGAYQPQHF.

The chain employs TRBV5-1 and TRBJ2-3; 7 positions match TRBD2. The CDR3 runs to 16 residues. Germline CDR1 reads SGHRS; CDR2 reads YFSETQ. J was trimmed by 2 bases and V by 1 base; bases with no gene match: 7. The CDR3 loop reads CASSLYLAASTDTQYF. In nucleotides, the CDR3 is TGCGCCAGCAGCTTGTACCTAGCGGCCTCCACAGATACGCAGTATTTT.

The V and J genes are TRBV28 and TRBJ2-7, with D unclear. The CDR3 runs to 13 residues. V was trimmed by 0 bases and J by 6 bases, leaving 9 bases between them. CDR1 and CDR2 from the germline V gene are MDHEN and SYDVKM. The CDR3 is CASSLWSVIEQYF. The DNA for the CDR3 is TGTGCCAGCAGTTTATGGTCGGTGATCGAGCAGTACTTC.